This T cell receptor (beta chain) came from a study of shared clonotypes between healthy human individuals. Study conclusions and caveats: Generation of non-shared clonotypes was less probable than generation of clonotypes shared by all four donors. Clonotypes that were shared across a few donors made up roughly 5% of naive CD4 clonotypes.

Naive CD8 cells comprised CD45RO-negative, CCR7-positively selected cells, excluding terminally differentiated effector memory CD45RA+ cells. Libraries were prepared by immunoSEQ multiplex PCR; TCRdb keeps only in-frame clonotypes and omits some of them. The sample holds approximately 2,000,000 clones, around 93% seen once. Germline values: CDR1 MNHEY, CDR2 SMNVEV (reference sequence). The CDR3 runs to 16 residues. V shed 2 bases and J 0 bases; nucleotides not matched to a gene: 3. As for this clone: Antigen unknown.

The TCR was taken from a man aged 18 to 29 in good health. Some clones in this sample may be carry-over from other donors' samples. The chain uses TRBV27 and TRBJ2-1, with 8 bases matching TRBD2. The sequencing input was naive CD8+ T cells from PBMCs. CDR3 loop: CASSLLSGSSYNEQFF. CDR3 nucleotide sequence: TGTGCCAGCAGTTTACTGAGCGGGAGCTCCTACAATGAGCAGTTCTTC.